These 2 T cell receptor beta chains originate from one sample sequenced in a study of T cell repertoires in cytomegalovirus infection. TCRdb analysed the reads with MiXCR anew, one entry per CDR3 protein. This table has hundreds of thousands of distinct CDR3 sequences, approximately 34% appearing once. The sequenced sample was PBMCs. All receptors come from a human donor in good health (CMV status not recorded). Some clones in this sample may be carry-over from other donors' samples.

J is TRBJ1-4 and V is TRBV27; 7 bases are a match to TRBD1. V was clipped by 5 bases and J by 1 base; unmatched bases: 13. The CDR3 is 18 residues long. CDR1 and CDR2 (germline): MNHEY, SMNVEV (reference sequence). The CDR3: CASSPKGGGARTNEKLFF. CDR3 sequence (DNA): TGTGCCAGCAGTCCCAAGGGAGGGGGCGCTCGAACTAATGAAAAACTGTTTTTT.

The table lists this clonotype with many counts. The rearrangement links TRBV7-2 to TRBJ2-2, with D perhaps matching TRBD1 or TRBD2 (6 bases each). The CDR3 spans 16 residues. V dropped 5 bases and J dropped 0 bases, with 13 bases sitting between them. Germline values: CDR1 SGHTA, CDR2 FQGNSA. CDR3 amino acids: CASSPGAAANTGELFF. For the CDR3, the DNA is TGTGCCAGCAGCCCGGGGGCAGCCGCGAACACCGGGGAGCTGTTTTTT. Full variable domain (outside the CDR3, taken from reference TRBV7-2 and TRBJ2-2): GAGVSQSPSNKVTEKGKDVELRCDPISGHTALYWYRQSLGQGLEFLIYFQGNSAPDKSGLPSDRFSAERTGGSVSTLTIQRTQQEDSAVYLCASSPGAAANTGELFFGEGSRLTVL.